This TCR beta chain was recorded in a study of T cell repertoires in cytomegalovirus infection. Concerning this clonotype: Since a much larger clone is just one base distant, this may be a read error.

Each CDR3 protein gets one entry after TCRdb re-called the reads with MiXCR. The data contain nearly 650,000 distinct CDR3 sequences, approximately 24% of them singletons. Trimming removed 7 bases from V and 3 bases from J, with 9 bases in between. The CDR3 consists of 12 residues. Germline V CDR1 and CDR2: SGHAT, FQNNGV. The rearrangement joins TRBV11-2 to TRBJ2-5; no reliable D call. The sequencing sample was made of CD8+ T cells from PBMCs. The source of this sequence is a human donor in good health (CMV status not recorded). Some clones in this sample may be carry-over from other donors' samples. CDR3 sequence: CASTPPEETQYF. In DNA, the CDR3 is TGTGCCAGCACCCCGCCGGAAGAGACCCAGTACTTC.